The 21 T cell receptor beta chains in this list originate from one sample, sequenced in a study of T cell responses to AZD1222 COVID-19 vaccine. Profiled with immunoSEQ multiplex PCR; TCRdb holds only in-frame clones, not every one. Altogether some 150,000 clones are present, 88% being singletons, with the ten largest covering about 4.9%. The source was peripheral blood, collected 28 days after the second dose of the MenACWY control vaccine. The receptors come from an adult who received the MenACWY meningococcal vaccine as a control.

The chain links TRBV2 to TRBJ1-4; tentative D call: TRBD1 (5 bases). Germline loops: CDR1 SNHLY, CDR2 FYNNEI. CDR3 size: 15 residues. Trimming removed 4 bases at V and 3 bases at J, with 12 bases between. The CDR3 protein is CASSGLLGPNEKLFF. CDR3 bases: TGTGCCAGCAGTGGACTTTTGGGGCCTAATGAAAAACTGTTTTTT.

The chain employs TRBV12-5 and TRBJ2-7; D perhaps matches TRBD1 (5 bases). In germline, CDR1 is LGHNT, CDR2 FRNRAP. Trimming removed 6 bases at V and 2 bases at J, with 11 bases between. The CDR3 totals 13 residues. This CDR3 is CASGLTETYEQYF. CDR3 DNA: TGTGCTAGTGGCCTGACAGAGACCTACGAGCAGTACTTC.

The rearrangement links TRBV29-1 to TRBJ1-2, with a possible D match to TRBD1 (6 bases). This CDR3 has 12 amino acids. V lost 7 bases and J 8 bases, leaving 17 bases between the germline ends. Germline V gives CDR1 SQVTM, CDR2 ANQGSEA. The CDR3 loop is CSDRDTEEGYTF. The CDR3 region has the DNA TGCAGCGACCGGGACACTGAAGAAGGCTACACCTTC.

The chain joins TRBV3-1 (or the pseudogene TRBV3-2) to TRBJ2-5; no clear D gene. V shed 6 bases and J shed 4 bases, with 12 bases lying between them. This CDR3 contains 13 residues. Germline CDR1 reads LGHDT; CDR2 reads YNNKEL (reference sequence). The CDR3 spells CASRLSRLETQYF. The DNA of the CDR3 is TGTGCCAGCAGGCTTTCCAGGCTAGAGACCCAGTACTTC.

The chain recombines TRBV29-1 with TRBJ1-2, with 9 bases matching TRBD1. Germline V gene lookup returns CDR1 SQVTM and CDR2 ANQGSEA. The CDR3 extends over 14 amino acids. Trimming took 7 bases from V and 4 from J; bases not matched to a gene: 10. The CDR3 sequence: CSGGTGTGGYGYTF. The CDR3 DNA sequence: TGCAGCGGGGGGACAGGGACGGGCGGCTATGGCTACACCTTC.

The gene calls are TRBV5-4 and TRBJ1-2; 7 nucleotides line up with TRBD1. This CDR3 has 15 amino acids. With 0 bases clipped from V and 6 bases from J, the junction kept 8 bases outside the gene matches. In germline, CDR1 is SGHNT, CDR2 YYREEE (reference sequence). DNA for the CDR3: TGTGCCAGCAGCTTGGGAAGGGGGCTGGGGAATGGCTACACCTTC. It yields the protein CASSLGRGLGNGYTF.

The chain couples TRBV29-1 to TRBJ2-3, with 7 bases lining up with TRBD1. Trimming took 4 bases from V and 1 from J; bases not matched to a gene: 5. Germline V CDR1 and CDR2: SQVTM, ANQGSEA. The CDR3 runs 14 residues. The CDR3 sequence: CSVARDRGTDTQYF. The CDR3 DNA sequence: TGCAGCGTTGCCCGAGACAGGGGCACAGATACGCAGTATTTT.

This sequence joins TRBV18 and TRBJ2-7, with a tentative D call TRBD1 (5 bases). The CDR3 runs 14 residues. Trimming removed 3 bases from V and 4 bases from J, with 13 bases in between. Per the germline V gene, CDR1 is KGHSH and CDR2 is LQKENI. CDR3 residues: CASSPRQGIYEQYF. The CDR3 nucleotides read TGTGCCAGCTCACCCCGGCAGGGCATTTACGAGCAGTACTTC.

The rearrangement links TRBV4-2 to TRBJ1-2; D call uncertain. CDR3 length: 16 residues. Germline-derived CDR1 and CDR2 are LGHNA and YNFKEQ. Trimming stripped 0 bases from V and 5 bases from J, with 16 bases between. CDR3 in amino acids: CASSQEKQETLYGYTF. CDR3 DNA sequence: TGTGCCAGCAGCCAAGAAAAGCAGGAAACACTTTATGGCTACACCTTC.

This clone was picked up one time. The rearrangement links TRBV29-1 to TRBJ1-1; TRBD1 agrees at 8 bases. With V trimmed by 7 bases and J by 3 bases, 7 bases remained unmatched. This CDR3 is 13 amino acids long. Germline V lookup: CDR1 SQVTM, CDR2 ANQGSEA. Written as DNA, the CDR3 is TGCAGCGCAAAGACAGGGGAACACACTGAAGCTTTCTTT. Translation gives CSAKTGEHTEAFF.

The count of this clone is one. The chain carries TRBV19 and TRBJ2-7; 8 bases align to TRBD1. The CDR3 extends over 15 amino acids. Germline CDR1 reads LNHDA; CDR2 reads SQIVND (reference sequence). V lost 1 base and J lost 4; bases outside the gene matches: 6. CDR3 region: CASSIGDRQSYEQYF. The DNA for the CDR3 is TGTGCCAGTAGTATAGGGGACAGGCAGTCGTACGAGCAGTACTTC. The full variable domain, with the rest looked up from reference TRBV19 and TRBJ2-7, is DGGITQSPKYLFRKEGQNVTLSCEQNLNHDAMYWYRQDPGQGLRLIYYSQIVNDFQKGDIAEGYSVSREKKESFPLTVTSAQKNPTAFYLCASSIGDRQSYEQYFGPGTRLTVT.

The chain is built from TRBV5-1 and TRBJ2-7, with unresolved D. CDR1 is SGHRS, CDR2 YFSETQ, per germline. The ends were cut back, 0 bases at V and 6 bases at J, with 13 bases in the middle. The CDR3 spans 14 residues. The CDR3 nucleotides are TGCGCCAGCAGCTTGGGCCAAGTCGGCAGCGAGCAGTACTTC. This gives the protein CASSLGQVGSEQYF.

V is TRBV5-5 and J is TRBJ1-1; D might be TRBD1 (6 bases). This CDR3 comprises 13 residues. Trimming removed 2 bases from V and 2 bases from J, with 7 bases in between. Germline-derived CDR1 and CDR2 are SGHKS and YYEKEE (reference sequence). For the CDR3, the DNA is TGTGCCAGCAGCTTCAGGGGAAACACTGAAGCTTTCTTT. Its translation is CASSFRGNTEAFF.

The chain uses TRBV5-1 and TRBJ2-1, with D perhaps TRBD1 (6 bases). V was shortened by 4 bases and J by 6 bases, with 20 bases between the two germline ends. Germline CDR1 and CDR2: SGHRS and YFSETQ. The CDR3 totals 16 residues. The CDR3 sequence is CASSRREFGQPNEQFF. The CDR3, as DNA: TGCGCCAGCAGCCGAAGAGAATTTGGACAGCCCAATGAGCAGTTCTTC.

Turning to this clone: Other DNA sequences within the sample encode an identical CDR3. The genes are TRBV18 and TRBJ2-6, with 9 nucleotides matching TRBD1. CDR1 and CDR2 from the germline V gene are KGHSH and LQKENI. CDR3 length: 17 amino acids. V shed 6 bases, J shed 0 bases, and the junction held 6 bases outside the gene matches. CDR3 region: CASSRGQGSSGANVLTF. For the CDR3, the DNA is TGTGCCAGCTCCCGCGGACAGGGGAGCTCTGGGGCCAACGTCCTGACTTTC.

The rearrangement joins TRBV12-3 or TRBV12-4 to TRBJ1-2; D remains unclear. With 4 bases removed from V and 7 bases from J, the gap between germline ends came to 10 bases. The CDR3 runs 12 residues. CDR3 in DNA: TGTGCCAGCAGTTATCGCTGGGGTGGCTACACCTTC. This sequence encodes CASSYRWGGYTF.

This chain joins TRBV4-3 and TRBJ2-1, with D maybe TRBD2 (6 bases). This CDR3 is built from 14 residues. Germline-derived CDR1 and CDR2 are LGHNA and YSLEER. V dropped 4 bases and J dropped 9 bases, with 16 bases sitting between them. The CDR3 region is CASSPQFEGGEQFF. In DNA form, the CDR3 reads TGCGCCAGCAGCCCCCAATTTGAGGGAGGTGAGCAGTTCTTC.

V usage is TRBV2 and J usage is TRBJ1-2; D might be TRBD1 (5 bases). This CDR3 contains 12 residues. CDR1 is SNHLY and CDR2 is FYNNEI in the germline V gene. The V end was cut by 4 bases, the J end by 2 bases, with 5 bases between. The CDR3 loop is CASSAGNYGYTF. The CDR3 coding sequence is TGTGCCAGCAGTGCAGGGAACTATGGCTACACCTTC.

The chain employs TRBV7-8 and TRBJ2-1; 13 bases map to TRBD2. The junction had 10 bases not matched to a gene; V was cut back by 5 bases and J by 6 bases. Germline loops: CDR1 SGHVS, CDR2 FQNEAQ. The CDR3 contains 17 residues. CDR3 DNA sequence: TGTGCCAGCAGCCCACCATTGCGACTAGCGGGAGGCAATGAGCAGTTCTTC. Translated: CASSPPLRLAGGNEQFF. Full variable domain (missing parts from reference TRBV7-8 and TRBJ2-1): GAGVSQSPRYKVAKRGQDVALRCDPISGHVSLFWYQQALGQGPEFLTYFQNEAQLDKSGLPSDRFFAERPEGSVSTLKIQRTQQEDSAVYLCASSPPLRLAGGNEQFFGPGTRLTVL.

The rearrangement joins TRBV6-5 to TRBJ1-1; 8 bases are a match to TRBD1. Trimming cost V 4 bases and J 4 bases; bases outside gene matches: 8. Germline assignment: CDR1 MNHEY and CDR2 SVGAGI. This CDR3 has 15 residues. CDR3 protein: CASSSRNRGGTEAFF. In DNA, the CDR3 is TGTGCCAGCAGTTCACGTAACAGGGGGGGCACTGAAGCTTTCTTT.

The chain carries TRBV7-6 and TRBJ2-7, with D possibly being TRBD1 (6 bases). The CDR3 is 15 amino acids. Trimming removed 2 bases at V and 5 bases at J, with 16 bases between. Germline assignment: CDR1 SGHVS and CDR2 FNYEAQ. DNA for the CDR3: TGTGCCAGCAGCTTAAAGGCGCAGGGGATCCACGAGCAGTACTTC. It codes for CASSLKAQGIHEQYF.